This T cell receptor beta chain was sequenced for a study of T cells in localized non-small cell lung cancer. Worth noting for this clone: Its antigen remains unidentified.

Sequenced by immunoSEQ multiplex PCR; TCRdb stores in-frame clones only, minus some. The sample has 64,000 or so clones, under 90% seen once. Study-level findings and limits: Appearing in adjacent lung were a median around 60 of the top 100 tumor clones.

CDR1 SGHRS and CDR2 YFSETQ come from the germline V gene. Deletions cut 3 bases from V and 4 bases from J, with 13 bases between. There are 14 residues in the CDR3. This sample comprised peripheral blood, obtained before any cancer treatment. The TCR originated in a woman aged 40 to 75 with stage I lung adenocarcinoma. The gene calls are TRBV5-1 and TRBJ1-2; D call uncertain. Here the CDR3 reads CASSSLAEGYGYTF. CDR3 sequence (DNA): TGCGCCAGCAGCTCTTTGGCGGAGGGCTATGGCTACACCTTC.